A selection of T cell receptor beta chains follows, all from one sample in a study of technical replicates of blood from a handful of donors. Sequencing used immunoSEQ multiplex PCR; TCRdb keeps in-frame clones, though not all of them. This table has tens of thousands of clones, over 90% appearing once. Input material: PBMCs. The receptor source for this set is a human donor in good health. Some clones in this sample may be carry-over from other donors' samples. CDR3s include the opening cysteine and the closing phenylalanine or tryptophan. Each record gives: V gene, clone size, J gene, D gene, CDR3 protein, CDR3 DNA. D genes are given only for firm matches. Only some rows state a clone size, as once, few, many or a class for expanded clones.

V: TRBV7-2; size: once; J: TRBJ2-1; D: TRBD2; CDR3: CASRNNGRAARNEQFF; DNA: TGTGCCAGCAGGAATAACGGGAGGGCGGCCCGCAATGAGCAGTTCTTC
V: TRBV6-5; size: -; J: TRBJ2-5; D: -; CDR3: CASSLASQETQYF; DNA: TGTGCCAGCAGCCTAGCGTCCCAAGAGACCCAGTACTTC
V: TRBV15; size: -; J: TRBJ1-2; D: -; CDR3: CATSLGGDYGYTF; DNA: TGTGCCACCAGCCTTGGGGGGGACTATGGCTACACCTTC
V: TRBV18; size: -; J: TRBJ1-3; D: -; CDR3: CASSSGNTIYF; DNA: TGTGCCAGCTCTAGTGGAAACACCATATATTTT
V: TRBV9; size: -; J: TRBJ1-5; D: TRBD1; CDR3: CASSVEGAGRGPDFGNQPQHF; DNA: TGTGCCAGCAGCGTAGAGGGGGCAGGCAGGGGTCCGGATTTTGGCAATCAGCCCCAGCATTTT
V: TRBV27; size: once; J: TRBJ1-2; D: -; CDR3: CASSFIGEDGYTF; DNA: TGTGCCAGCAGTTTCATAGGGGAGGATGGCTACACCTTC
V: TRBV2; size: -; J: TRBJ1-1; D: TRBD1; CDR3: CASSRQGTTEAFF; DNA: TGTGCCAGCAGTAGACAGGGGACTACTGAAGCTTTCTTT
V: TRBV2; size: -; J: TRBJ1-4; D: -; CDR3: CASSERGLLEEKLFF; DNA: TGTGCCAGCAGTGAAAGGGGCCTCCTCGAGGAAAAACTGTTTTTT
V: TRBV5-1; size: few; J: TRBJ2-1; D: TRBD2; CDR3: CASSRGGSAAYNEQFF; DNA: TGCGCCAGCAGCCGGGGGGGGAGCGCCGCCTACAATGAGCAGTTCTTC
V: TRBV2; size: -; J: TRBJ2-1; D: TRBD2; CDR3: CASRIAGGGEQFF; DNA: TGTGCCAGCAGGATAGCGGGAGGGGGTGAGCAGTTCTTC
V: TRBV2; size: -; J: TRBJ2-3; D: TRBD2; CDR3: CASSRLARGMADTQYF; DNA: TGTGCCAGCAGTAGACTAGCTCGGGGCATGGCAGATACGCAGTATTTT
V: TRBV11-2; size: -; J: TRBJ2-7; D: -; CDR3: CASSFGTAASYEQYF; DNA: TGTGCCAGCAGCTTCGGGACTGCCGCTTCCTACGAGCAGTACTTC
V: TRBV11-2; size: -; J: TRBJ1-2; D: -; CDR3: CASSSRGLNYGYTF; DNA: TGTGCCAGCAGCTCCCGCGGGCTTAACTATGGCTACACCTTC
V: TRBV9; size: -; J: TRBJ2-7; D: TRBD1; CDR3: CASSATGSSYEQYF; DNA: TGTGCCAGCAGCGCGACAGGGAGCTCCTACGAGCAGTACTTC
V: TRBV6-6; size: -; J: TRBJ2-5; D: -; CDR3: CASSSSVIGETQYF; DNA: -
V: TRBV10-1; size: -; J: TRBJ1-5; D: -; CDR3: CASRDSDDQPQHF; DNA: TGCGCCAGCAGGGACTCGGATGATCAGCCCCAGCATTTT
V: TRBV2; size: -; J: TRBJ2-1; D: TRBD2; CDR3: CASRRTSGAYNEQFF; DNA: TGTGCCAGCAGGAGGACTAGCGGAGCCTACAATGAGCAGTTCTTC
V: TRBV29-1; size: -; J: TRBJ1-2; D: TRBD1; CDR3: CSSQGNYGYTF; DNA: TGCAGTTCACAGGGGAACTATGGCTACACCTTC
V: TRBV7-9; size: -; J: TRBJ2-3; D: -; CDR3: CASSLKIRLNSTDTQYF; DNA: TGTGCCAGCAGCTTAAAGATCCGGTTGAATAGCACAGATACGCAGTATTTT
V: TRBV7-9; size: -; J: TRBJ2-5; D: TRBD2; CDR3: CASSRGLAGVHQETQYF; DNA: TGTGCCAGCAGCCGCGGACTAGCGGGGGTCCACCAAGAGACCCAGTACTTC
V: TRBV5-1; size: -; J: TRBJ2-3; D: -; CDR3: CASSYTGERTDTQYF; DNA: TGCGCCAGCAGCTATACCGGGGAAAGGACAGATACGCAGTATTTT
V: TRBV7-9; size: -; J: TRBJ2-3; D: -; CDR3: CASSPSGASTDTQYF; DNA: TGTGCCAGCAGCCCAAGCGGAGCTAGCACAGATACGCAGTATTTT
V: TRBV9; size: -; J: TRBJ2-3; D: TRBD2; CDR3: CASSVTSGWRDTQYF; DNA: TGTGCCAGCAGCGTTACTAGCGGGTGGCGAGATACGCAGTATTTT
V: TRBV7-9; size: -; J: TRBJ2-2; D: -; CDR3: CASNLPGTYTGELFF; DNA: TGTGCCAGCAACTTACCCGGGACATACACCGGGGAGCTGTTTTTT
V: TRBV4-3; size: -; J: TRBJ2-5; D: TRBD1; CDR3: CASSQDRDRAETQYF; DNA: TGCGCCAGCAGCCAAGATAGAGACAGGGCGGAGACCCAGTACTTC
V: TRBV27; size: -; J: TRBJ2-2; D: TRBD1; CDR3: CASRDRRNTGELFF; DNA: TGTGCCAGCAGGGACAGGCGAAACACCGGGGAGCTGTTTTTT
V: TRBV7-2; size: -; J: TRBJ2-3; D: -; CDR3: CASSARGSTFDTQYF; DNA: TGTGCCAGCAGCGCTAGGGGGAGTACCTTCGATACGCAGTATTTT
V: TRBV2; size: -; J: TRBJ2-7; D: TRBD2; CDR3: CASSEALRGSGGQYF; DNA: TGTGCCAGCAGTGAAGCGCTCAGAGGGAGCGGGGGCCAGTACTTC
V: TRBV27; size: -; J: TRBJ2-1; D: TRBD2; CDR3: CATMRLAGGNEQFF; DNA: TGTGCCACTATGCGGCTAGCGGGAGGTAATGAGCAGTTCTTC
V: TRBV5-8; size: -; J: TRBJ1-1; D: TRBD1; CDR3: CASSRGQGLNTEAFF; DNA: TGTGCCAGCAGCAGAGGACAGGGGTTGAACACTGAAGCTTTCTTT
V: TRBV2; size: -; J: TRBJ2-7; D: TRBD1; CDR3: CASKGASYEQYF; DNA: TGTGCCAGCAAGGGGGCCTCCTACGAGCAGTACTTC
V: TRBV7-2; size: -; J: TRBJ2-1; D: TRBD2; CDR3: CASSLSAGGSYNEQFF; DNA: TGTGCCAGCAGCTTATCGGCGGGAGGTTCCTACAATGAGCAGTTCTTC